This TCR beta chain emerged from a study of blood T cell repertoires in COVID-19. Study overall: In each case, the material was cDNA or gDNA derived from T cells, B-cell-depleted T cells, or PBMCs.

The CDR3 is 17 amino acids. Germline V lookup: CDR1 SEHNR, CDR2 FQNEAQ (reference sequence). With 5 bases removed from V and 5 bases from J, the gap between germline ends came to 25 bases. Original handling: Estimation of nucleated cell counts was performed using reference gene primer amplification. The method was immunoSEQ multiplex PCR; TCRdb's version includes in-frame clones alone and lacks a portion of them. V, J and clone size are those of that table, while D and trimming were read from the DNA. The data contain approximately 270,000 clones, approximately 91% of them seen just once; the ten biggest clones take up more than 1%.

V and J are TRBV7-9 and TRBJ2-7; the D gene is possibly TRBD1 (5 bases). The sequenced sample consisted of PBMCs or T cells enriched from blood (not recorded which). This sequence was found in a human donor in a cohort exposed to, infected with or recovered from COVID-19 (not recorded which). The donor label of this sample is uncertain. The CDR3 spells CASSPRGGAPGIDEQYF. In nucleotides, the CDR3 is TGTGCCAGCAGCCCCCGCGGTGGAGCCCCAGGGATCGACGAGCAGTACTTC.